The rows below give T cell receptor beta chains drawn from one sample of a study of blood T cell repertoires in COVID-19. Assay used: immunoSEQ multiplex PCR; TCRdb lists only in-frame clones, some missing. The data show 160,000 or so clones, 85% to 90% seen once. Sequencing input: peripheral blood. The source is a woman between 65 and 79 years old with COVID-19, enrolled during active disease. CDR3s include the opening cysteine and the closing phenylalanine or tryptophan. D genes are given only for firm matches. Part of the rows lack a size; the others show once, few, many or a class for expanded clones.

v_call	clone_size	j_call	d_call	cdr3_nt	cdr3_aa
TRBV7-9	-	TRBJ2-3	-	TGTGCCAGCAGCTTTATCCTGAGCACAGATACGCAGTATTTT	CASSFILSTDTQYF
TRBV6-5	once	TRBJ1-1	TRBD1	TGTGCCAGCAGCCGACGGACAGGGGTGGCTTTCTTT	CASSRRTGVAFF
TRBV7-9	-	TRBJ2-3	-	TGTGCCAGCAGACAGACCACAGATACGCAGTATTTT	CASRQTTDTQYF
TRBV30	few	TRBJ2-1	TRBD2	TGTGCCTGGAGTTCTAATCTAGCGGGCCGGGATCAGTTCTTC	CAWSSNLAGRDQFF
TRBV15	-	TRBJ2-5	-	TGTGCCACCAGCAGAGATCTCCGGGAGACCCAGTACTTC	CATSRDLRETQYF
TRBV6-5	-	TRBJ1-2	-	TGTGCCAGCAGTTTAAACAGGGTTGTGGGCTACACCTTC	CASSLNRVVGYTF
TRBV6-1	-	TRBJ1-1	-	TGTGCCAGCAGTGAGCGGGGGTACAGCGACGTGAACACTGAAGCTTTCTTT	CASSERGYSDVNTEAFF
TRBV30	-	TRBJ1-1	-	TGTGCCTGGAGTGCCCCAGGCATGAACACTGAAGCTTTCTTT	CAWSAPGMNTEAFF
TRBV19	-	TRBJ1-1	-	TGTGCCAGTGTAAACAGGGCCCCAGGAATGTTTGAAGCTTTCTTT	CASVNRAPGMFEAFF
TRBV5-4	-	TRBJ1-1	-	TGTGCCAGCAGGTCCCGGGGGGGGAACACTGAAGCTTTCTTT	CASRSRGGNTEAFF
TRBV18	-	TRBJ1-6	TRBD1	TGTGCCAGCTCACCACCTACTGTTGGCAGGGGGAACTCACCCCTCCACTTT	CASSPPTVGRGNSPLHF
TRBV6-5	once	TRBJ1-4	TRBD1	TGTGCCAGCAGTTACTCAGCAGGGGGTGGGGAAAAACTGTTTTTT	CASSYSAGGGEKLFF
TRBV6-6	-	TRBJ2-2	-	TGTGCCAGTGGAGGGGTCACCGGGGAGCTGTTTTTT	CASGGVTGELFF
TRBV28	few	TRBJ1-4	-	TGTGCCAGCAGTTCAACAGAATATAATGAAAAACTGTTTTTT	CASSSTEYNEKLFF
TRBV5-1	few	TRBJ1-2	TRBD1	TGCGCCAGCAGCCCGCCAACCGGGACAGGGACGGGGTATGGCTACACCTTC	CASSPPTGTGTGYGYTF
TRBV1	-	TRBJ2-1	-	TGCACCAGCAGCCAAGATCCACTAGCGGGGGGTTTCCTTGCAGTTCAATGGAATGAGCAGTTCTTC	CTSSQDPLAGGFLAVQWNEQFF
TRBV6-5	once	TRBJ1-1	TRBD1	TGTGCCAGCAGTACTCAGACAGGGACGGCTTTCTTT	CASSTQTGTAFF
TRBV4-1	few	TRBJ1-2	TRBD1	TGCGCCAGCAGCCAGATCCTGGGACAGGGCAACTATGGCTACACCTTC	CASSQILGQGNYGYTF
TRBV2	-	TRBJ2-3	TRBD1	TGTGCCAGCGAATCGACAGGGTTTGTTACAGATACGCAGTATTTT	CASESTGFVTDTQYF
TRBV3-1/TRBV3-2	-	TRBJ2-1	-	TGTGCCAGCAGCCAATATAGCGCATGGCTCTCCTACAATGAGCAGTTCTTC	CASSQYSAWLSYNEQFF
TRBV11-2	-	TRBJ1-4	-	TGTGCCAGCAGCTTAAGCAGGGCTAATGAAAAACTGTTTTTT	CASSLSRANEKLFF
TRBV18	-	TRBJ1-1	TRBD1	TGTGCCAGCTCGACCGGGACAGCTGAAGCTTTCTTT	CASSTGTAEAFF
TRBV6-2/TRBV6-3	few	TRBJ1-2	-	TGTGCCAGCAGTTTGGACAGATCCTATGGCTACACCTTC	CASSLDRSYGYTF
TRBV19	-	TRBJ2-7	-	TGTGCCAGTAGTAAACGGGGGACCTACGAGCAGTACTTC	CASSKRGTYEQYF
TRBV14	-	TRBJ2-2	-	TGTGCCAGCAGCTTCTCAGAGTTTTGGGGCGCCGGGGAGCTGTTTTTT	CASSFSEFWGAGELFF
TRBV23-1	-	TRBJ1-1	-	TGCGCCAGCAGTTACAGGGATGCCACTGAAGCTTTCTTT	CASSYRDATEAFF
TRBV30	-	TRBJ1-2	-	TGTGCCTGGAGCGGGACTCTTTATGGCTACACCTTC	CAWSGTLYGYTF
TRBV6-6	-	TRBJ1-1	-	TGTGCCAGCGGTCTCGTGAGGGCTGACACTGAAGCTTTCTTT	CASGLVRADTEAFF
TRBV9	-	TRBJ1-5	-	TGTGCCAGCAGCGTCCCAGGCAATCAGCCCCAGCATTTT	CASSVPGNQPQHF
TRBV29-1	-	TRBJ2-5	-	TGCAGCGTTGGAAAGGGGTCCCAAGAGACCCAGTACTTC	CSVGKGSQETQYF
TRBV19	-	TRBJ1-3	-	TGTGCCAGTAGTGAGGTGGTTGGAACTGGAAACACCATATATTTT	CASSEVVGTGNTIYF
TRBV18	-	TRBJ1-2	TRBD1	TGTGCCAGCTCACCAGGGACAGGGGGTTATGGCTACACCTTC	CASSPGTGGYGYTF
TRBV5-1	-	TRBJ2-3	-	TGCGCCAGCAGCTTCGGGGTCCGAACAGATACGCAGTATTTT	CASSFGVRTDTQYF
TRBV28	-	TRBJ1-1	TRBD1	TGTGCCAGCAGCCCGAACGGACAGGCCTTACGAGCTTTCTTT	CASSPNGQALRAFF
TRBV6-1	-	TRBJ1-2	-	TGTGCCAGCAGTGGCAGGACAGAACGGGAATCTAACTATGGCTACACCTTC	CASSGRTERESNYGYTF
TRBV19	-	TRBJ2-5	TRBD2	TGTGCCAGTTCTTGGACTAGCGAGAAAGAGACCCAGTACTTC	CASSWTSEKETQYF
TRBV11-2	-	TRBJ2-3	TRBD1	TGTGCCAGCAGCTTAACGGGACAGGGGTTTATGCAGGTTACGCAGTATTTT	CASSLTGQGFMQVTQYF
TRBV5-6	-	TRBJ1-2	-	TGTGCCAGCAGCTTGGGACAGCCTAAATCCTATGGCTACACCTTC	CASSLGQPKSYGYTF
TRBV28	-	TRBJ1-1	-	TGTGCCAGCAGTTTATTCAGACAGGCCGAAGCTTTCTTT	CASSLFRQAEAFF
TRBV24-1	-	TRBJ1-1	-	TGTGCCACCAGTGATGGCAGGGGTCGGACCGCTGAAGCTTTCTTT	CATSDGRGRTAEAFF
TRBV28	-	TRBJ1-2	-	TGTGCCAGCAGTTTATACAGGGCGGAGATTGGCTACACCTTC	CASSLYRAEIGYTF
TRBV25-1	-	TRBJ1-1	-	TGTGCCAGCAGTGAATGGGGGGGGCTTAGCACTGAAGCTTTCTTT	CASSEWGGLSTEAFF
TRBV7-3	-	TRBJ1-2	TRBD1	TGTGCCAGCAGCTTAACGGCAGGGGGCGACTATGGCTACACCTTC	CASSLTAGGDYGYTF
TRBV6-5	-	TRBJ1-1	TRBD1	TGTGCCAGCAGTTACGCCGGGACAGCTAACACTGAAGCTTTCTTT	CASSYAGTANTEAFF
TRBV27	-	TRBJ2-3	TRBD2	TGTGCCAGCAGTTTACTTCGTACTAGCGGGGGAACAGATACGCAGTATTTT	CASSLLRTSGGTDTQYF
TRBV7-9	-	TRBJ1-5	TRBD1	TGTGCCAGCAGCCCGCAAGGGACAGTTAGCAATCAGCCCCAGCATTTT	CASSPQGTVSNQPQHF
TRBV5-1	-	TRBJ1-4	-	TGCGCCAGCAGCTTGGGTGCGGGCAATGAAAAACTGTTTTTT	CASSLGAGNEKLFF
TRBV3-1/TRBV3-2	-	TRBJ2-3	TRBD2	TGTGCCAGCAGCCAGGCCGGGACTAGCGGTGCTTCCGGTGGCACAGATACGCAGTATTTT	CASSQAGTSGASGGTDTQYF
TRBV30	-	TRBJ1-2	-	TGTGCCTGGACCCCCGGACAGAAAAATGGCTACACCTTC	CAWTPGQKNGYTF